Listed here is a single TCR beta chain. This sample was included in a study of blood T cell repertoires in COVID-19. This CDR3 region has 14 residues. The germline V and J ends were trimmed by 7 bases and 7 bases, with 20 bases remaining between them. Per germline, CDR1 SNHLY and CDR2 FYNNEI. Produced via immunoSEQ multiplex PCR; TCRdb's table is partial and in-frame only. The sample gives fewer than 500,000 clones, roughly 87% of which show up once; roughly 2% is in the top ten. This sequence originates from a woman aged 18 to 35 with acute COVID-19. Specimen: PBMCs or T cells enriched from blood (not recorded which). The V call is TRBV2, the J call TRBJ2-7; possibly TRBD2 for D (5 bases). The CDR3 DNA sequence: TGTGCCAGCATACAAAGTTTACGTTCGGGGGAGCAGTACTTC. It translates to CASIQSLRSGEQYF. The full variable domain, its missing parts supplied by reference TRBV2 and TRBJ2-7, is EPEVTQTPSHQVTQMGQEVILRCVPISNHLYFYWYRQILGQKVEFLVSFYNNEISEKSEIFDDQFSVERPDGSNFTLKIRSTKLEDSAMYFCASIQSLRSGEQYFGPGTRLTVT.